What follows describes a single T cell receptor beta chain. Profiled with immunoSEQ multiplex PCR; TCRdb holds only in-frame clones, not every one. The table lists more than 35,000 clones, over 90% of them singletons. Germline lookup yields CDR1 SEHNR and CDR2 FQNEAQ (reference sequence). This CDR3 is 16 amino acids long. V was pared by 3 bases and J by 4 bases, with 16 bases between. The data originate from a study of T cell changes during pregnancy in multiple sclerosis. The chain carries TRBV7-9 and TRBJ2-1; perhaps TRBD2 as D (6 bases). Specimen: CD4+ T cells from peripheral blood mononuclear cells, collected in the second trimester of pregnancy. The receptor's source is a female donor with multiple sclerosis, enrolled in a pregnancy study. The CDR3 spells CASSFGAWGVYNEQFF. CDR3 nucleotide sequence: TGTGCCAGCAGCTTCGGTGCCTGGGGGGTTTACAATGAGCAGTTCTTC. Drawing the rest from reference TRBV7-9 and TRBJ2-1, the complete variable domain is DTGVSQNPRHKITKRGQNVTFRCDPISEHNRLYWYRQTLGQGPEFLTYFQNEAQLEKSRLLSDRFSAERPKGSFSTLEIQRTEQGDSAMYLCASSFGAWGVYNEQFFGPGTRLTVL.